The 11 T cell receptor beta chains reported below all come from one sample, sequenced in a study of shared clonotypes between healthy human individuals (dated by TCRdb to the early 2020s). Library method: the immunoSEQ multiplex PCR assay. TCRdb provides this immuneACCESS table in a form limited to in-frame rearrangements. Some clones are lacking; in checked studies, under half of them reflect an unresolved V gene, and why the rest are absent is not known. The sample has 2 million to 2.5 million clones on record, around 95% of them singletons. Together, the top ten hold approximately 0.13% of the sample. Sequences were obtained from naive CD4+ T cells sorted from blood. The cell subset or site label on this specimen signifies: CD45RA+ positively selected. The receptors shown here come from a man aged 18-30 years in good health.

V is TRBV5-4 and J is TRBJ2-1, with 7 bases that match TRBD1. This CDR3 spans 16 amino acids. Losses at the gene ends were 4 bases for V and 4 bases for J; bases not matched to a gene: 11. Germline V gene lookup returns CDR1 SGHNT and CDR2 YYREEE (reference sequence). CDR3 region: CASSPIRDRLYNEQFF. CDR3 nucleotides: TGTGCCAGCAGCCCGATCCGGGACAGACTATACAATGAGCAGTTCTTC. The whole variable domain, filled in from reference TRBV5-4 and TRBJ2-1, reads ETGVTQSPTHLIKTRGQQVTLRCSSQSGHNTVSWYQQALGQGPQFIFQYYREEENGRGNFPPRFSGLQFPNYSSELNVNALELDDSALYLCASSPIRDRLYNEQFFGPGTRLTVL.

CDR3 loop: CASNDINQETQYF. CDR3 nucleotide sequence: TGTGCCAGCAATGATATAAACCAAGAGACCCAGTACTTC. This rearrangement joins TRBV28 to TRBJ2-5; no reliable D call. Germline V gene data show CDR1 as MDHEN and CDR2 as SYDVKM. Trimming stripped 7 bases from V and 0 bases from J, with 9 bases between. The CDR3 is made up of 13 amino acids. The complete variable domain, with remaining parts taken from reference TRBV28 and TRBJ2-5, reads DVKVTQSSRYLVKRTGEKVFLECVQDMDHENMFWYRQDPGLGLRLIYFSYDVKMKEKGDIPEGYSVSREKKERFSLILESASTNQTSMYLCASNDINQETQYFGPGTRLLVL.

The chain carries TRBV5-1 and TRBJ2-1; D remains ambiguous. This CDR3 region has 13 residues. The V gene's germline CDR1 is SGHRS and CDR2 YFSETQ. The germline V and J ends were trimmed by 0 bases and 5 bases, with 6 bases remaining between them. CDR3 DNA: TGCGCCAGCAGCTTGGGGTCCAACAATGAGCAGTTCTTC. Residues: CASSLGSNNEQFF. The complete variable domain, with remaining parts taken from reference TRBV5-1 and TRBJ2-1, reads KAGVTQTPRYLIKTRGQQVTLSCSPISGHRSVSWYQQTPGQGLQFLFEYFSETQRNKGNFPGRFSGRQFSNSRSEMNVSTLELGDSALYLCASSLGSNNEQFFGPGTRLTVL.

The V gene is TRBV7-2, the J gene TRBJ2-4, with 10 bases identical to TRBD2. V shed 5 bases and J 15 bases; nucleotides not matched to a gene: 13. Per the germline V gene, CDR1 is SGHTA and CDR2 is FQGNSA. The CDR3 is 14 amino acids. The CDR3 loop is CASSQGLAGEETYF. The CDR3, as DNA: TGTGCCAGCAGCCAAGGGCTAGCGGGAGAAGAAACGTACTTC. The whole variable domain, filled in from reference TRBV7-2 and TRBJ2-4, reads GAGVSQSPSNKVTEKGKDVELRCDPISGHTALYWYRQSLGQGLEFLIYFQGNSAPDKSGLPSDRFSAERTGGSVSTLTIQRTQQEDSAVYLCASSQGLAGEETYFGAGTRLSVL.

The rearrangement joins TRBV6-1 to TRBJ1-1, with D tentatively TRBD1 (5 bases). Trimming stripped 10 bases from V and 0 bases from J, with 12 bases between. The CDR3 loop spans 13 amino acids. Per the germline V gene, CDR1 is MNHNS and CDR2 is SASEGT. CDR3 sequence: CATGAGMNTEAFF. The CDR3 DNA follows: TGTGCCACCGGGGCAGGCATGAACACTGAAGCTTTCTTT.

A word on this clone: The sample carries other DNA sequences with the same CDR3. The chain has TRBV5-4 and TRBJ1-1; 8 nucleotides match TRBD1. The length of the CDR3 is 14 residues. Germline CDR1 is SGHNT and CDR2 is YYREEE (reference sequence). Unmatched junction bases numbered 6, after V lost 5 bases and J lost 3 bases. For the CDR3, the DNA is TGTGCCAGCAGTAGACAGGGGCGGGACACTGAAGCTTTCTTT. This sequence encodes CASSRQGRDTEAFF.

A note on this clone: The same CDR3 is also encoded by other DNA sequences in this sample. The chain couples TRBV5-1 to TRBJ2-2, with D maybe TRBD1 (6 bases). V was pared by 0 bases and J by 2 bases, with 8 bases between. Per the germline V gene, CDR1 is SGHRS and CDR2 is YFSETQ. The CDR3 is 15 residues long. The CDR3 region is CASSLEQGNTGELFF. The DNA for the CDR3 is TGCGCCAGCAGCTTGGAACAGGGCAACACCGGGGAGCTGTTTTTT. Full variable domain (rest looked up from reference TRBV5-1 and TRBJ2-2): KAGVTQTPRYLIKTRGQQVTLSCSPISGHRSVSWYQQTPGQGLQFLFEYFSETQRNKGNFPGRFSGRQFSNSRSEMNVSTLELGDSALYLCASSLEQGNTGELFFGEGSRLTVL.

In nucleotides, the CDR3 is TGTGCCAGCTCCTATGGGGGACTAGCGGCTGACGAGCAGTACTTC. Its protein is CASSYGGLAADEQYF. The V call is TRBV6-5, the J call TRBJ2-7; 11 bases are a match to TRBD2. V lost 8 bases and J lost 5; bases outside the gene matches: 11. CDR1 is MNHEY and CDR2 is SVGAGI in the germline V gene. The CDR3 is made up of 15 amino acids.

CDR3 loop: CASSEALPGGRYGYTF. Here the CDR3 DNA reads TGTGCCAGCAGTGAAGCTTTGCCAGGGGGCCGATATGGCTACACCTTC. V and J are TRBV6-1 and TRBJ1-2; TRBD1 matches 8 bases. In germline, CDR1 is MNHNS, CDR2 SASEGT. V dropped 0 bases and J dropped 5; count of bases not matched to a gene: 8. The CDR3 is 16 residues long.

This clone was picked up one time. V usage is TRBV6-6 and J usage is TRBJ2-3, with a weak D call TRBD1 (5 bases). Trimming took off 2 bases at V and 6 bases at J, with 12 bases between the two ends. This CDR3 is built from 14 residues. The germline V gene encodes CDR1 MNHNY and CDR2 SVGAGI (reference sequence). The CDR3, as DNA: TGTGCCAGCAGTTACCGGCTAGGGGTCGATACGCAGTATTTT. The encoded protein is CASSYRLGVDTQYF.

V is TRBV11-2 and J is TRBJ1-1, with D hard to call. Germline-derived CDR1 and CDR2 are SGHAT and FQNNGV. This CDR3 region has 12 residues. The V end lost 9 bases, the J end lost 3 bases, and 11 bases lay between the germline ends. The DNA of the CDR3 is TGTGCCAGACGGGGTTTGGACACTGAAGCTTTCTTT. It yields the protein CARRGLDTEAFF.